Each of the 17 T cell receptor beta chains below was sequenced from the same sample in a study of shared clonotypes between healthy human individuals. Clones were read by immunoSEQ multiplex PCR, and TCRdb kept only the in-frame ones, dropping some. The sample lists 2 million to 2.5 million clones, roughly 92% occurring once. The source material was naive CD4+ T cells from PBMCs. Noted subset: CD45RA+ positively selected. These receptors were taken from a man aged 18 to 29 in good health. Some clones in this sample may be carry-over from other donors' samples.

The J gene is TRBJ2-7, the V gene TRBV5-1, with TRBD2 matching over 8 bases. CDR3 length: 17 residues. Germline V gene sequence: CDR1 SGHRS, CDR2 YFSETQ. V lost 2 bases and J lost 4; bases outside the gene matches: 14. CDR3 amino acids: CASSFRAAGGEVYEQYF. As DNA, the CDR3 is TGCGCCAGCAGCTTCCGAGCTGCGGGAGGTGAGGTTTACGAGCAGTACTTC.

V is TRBV5-8 and J is TRBJ1-1; TRBD1 aligns across 7 bases. With 4 bases clipped from V and 4 bases from J, the junction kept 7 bases outside the gene matches. The germline V gene has CDR1 SGHTS and CDR2 YDEGEE. The CDR3 totals 14 residues. CDR3 residues: CASSSWTGSTEAFF. CDR3 DNA: TGTGCCAGCAGCAGCTGGACAGGCAGCACTGAAGCTTTCTTT.

CDR3 nucleotide sequence: TGTGCCAGCAGCTCACAGGGGTTTAGCACTGAAGCTTTCTTT. It codes for CASSSQGFSTEAFF. The chain employs TRBV7-9 and TRBJ1-1; TRBD1 matches 7 bases. This CDR3 region has 14 residues. Germline CDR1 SEHNR, CDR2 FQNEAQ (reference sequence). Germline trimming cut 4 bases from V and 4 bases from J; bases unmatched to any gene: 6.

The CDR3 loop reads CASSFRAGSEQYF. The CDR3, as DNA: TGTGCCAGCAGCTTCCGAGCGGGATCCGAGCAGTACTTC. The chain has TRBV9 and TRBJ2-7; 7 positions agree with TRBD2. The CDR3 consists of 13 residues. The germline V gene encodes CDR1 SGDLS and CDR2 YYNGEE. V shed 4 bases and J 6 bases; nucleotides not matched to a gene: 7.

The chain joins TRBV5-4 to TRBJ2-6, with D perhaps given as TRBD1 or TRBD2 (5 bases each). The V gene's germline CDR1 is SGHNT and CDR2 YYREEE (reference sequence). Trimming removed 4 bases at V and 2 bases at J, with 10 bases between. This CDR3 spans 15 amino acids. The CDR3 reads CASSQVGAGANVLTF. The CDR3 DNA reads as TGTGCCAGCAGCCAGGTGGGGGCTGGGGCCAACGTCCTGACTTTC. Full variable domain (outside the CDR3, taken from reference TRBV5-4 and TRBJ2-6): ETGVTQSPTHLIKTRGQQVTLRCSSQSGHNTVSWYQQALGQGPQFIFQYYREEENGRGNFPPRFSGLQFPNYSSELNVNALELDDSALYLCASSQVGAGANVLTFGAGSRLTVL.

The rearrangement uses TRBV28 and TRBJ1-2, with D uncertain. Germline V gene sequence: CDR1 MDHEN, CDR2 SYDVKM. Trimming took off 5 bases at V and 6 bases at J, with 19 bases between the two ends. The CDR3 consists of 15 residues. CDR3 protein: CASSPPRLVQDGYTF. CDR3 nucleotides: TGTGCCAGCAGTCCACCCCGGTTGGTGCAGGATGGCTACACCTTC.

The chain carries TRBV2 and TRBJ2-2, with 7 bases fitting TRBD2. The trim removed 3 bases at V and 2 bases at J, leaving 12 bases unmatched. CDR1 and CDR2 (germline): SNHLY, FYNNEI. The CDR3 sequence is 18 residues long. The CDR3 loop reads CASSDGIRASGNTGELFF. For the CDR3, the DNA is TGTGCCAGCAGTGATGGTATCCGGGCTAGCGGCAACACCGGGGAGCTGTTTTTT.

The chain recombines TRBV9 with TRBJ2-3, with 9 bases identical to TRBD1. After removal of 0 bases from V and 14 bases from J, the junction contained 10 bases not matched to a gene. The germline V gene has CDR1 SGDLS and CDR2 YYNGEE. The CDR3 loop spans 14 amino acids. The DNA of the CDR3 is TGTGCCAGCAGCGTAGGAAGGGCCGGGACAGGGCTGTATTTT. Residues: CASSVGRAGTGLYF.

This sequence joins TRBV29-1 and TRBJ1-3; D not resolved. The length of the CDR3 is 14 residues. The germline V gene encodes CDR1 SQVTM and CDR2 ANQGSEA. Trimming pared 3 bases from V and 0 bases from J, leaving 9 bases between. CDR3 in DNA: TGCAGCGTTGAGTTTCCGCACTCTGGAAACACCATATATTTT. This codes for CSVEFPHSGNTIYF.

V gene TRBV5-1 combines with J gene TRBJ2-7; the match to TRBD1 covers 7 bases. V lost 0 bases and J lost 6; bases outside the gene matches: 9. CDR3 length: 15 residues. Germline V lookup: CDR1 SGHRS, CDR2 YFSETQ. CDR3 in DNA: TGCGCCAGCAGCTTGGAGTTTGCAGGGGGACCCGAGCAGTACTTC. Amino acids: CASSLEFAGGPEQYF.

The CDR3 loop is CASSSPRPPKGNTEAFF. The CDR3 bases are TGTGCCAGCAGTTCGCCGAGGCCACCTAAGGGCAACACTGAAGCTTTCTTT. The chain recombines TRBV27 with TRBJ1-1; no definite D call. This CDR3 spans 17 amino acids. V dropped 4 bases and J dropped 2 bases, with 20 bases sitting between them. Per the germline V gene, CDR1 is MNHEY and CDR2 is SMNVEV (reference sequence).

This chain links TRBV20-1 with TRBJ2-7; D gene unclear. The CDR3 has 11 residues. V was clipped by 5 bases and J by 3 bases, with 8 bases between them. Germline CDR1 and CDR2: DFQATT and SNEGSKA (reference sequence). In DNA, the CDR3 is TGCAGTGCTTACAGCGACTACGAGCAGTACTTC. As protein: CSAYSDYEQYF.

The rearrangement uses TRBV9 and TRBJ2-7, with TRBD2 identical over 13 bases. The ends lost 4 bases at V and 5 bases at J; junction bases unmatched: 9. The germline gives CDR1 SGDLS, CDR2 YYNGEE. This CDR3 comprises 16 residues. Here the CDR3 DNA reads TGTGCCAGCAGCCCCGGGACTAGCGGGAAATTCCACGAGCAGTACTTC. It yields the protein CASSPGTSGKFHEQYF.

The chain recombines TRBV19 with TRBJ2-1, with 9 positions matching TRBD2. The CDR3 runs 16 residues. Losses at the gene ends were 5 bases for V and 0 bases for J; bases not matched to a gene: 5. Germline values: CDR1 LNHDA, CDR2 SQIVND (reference sequence). The CDR3 DNA sequence: TGTGCCAGTAGTCCAAATAGCGGGAGCTCCTACAATGAGCAGTTCTTC. Residues: CASSPNSGSSYNEQFF. Full variable domain (missing parts from reference TRBV19 and TRBJ2-1): DGGITQSPKYLFRKEGQNVTLSCEQNLNHDAMYWYRQDPGQGLRLIYYSQIVNDFQKGDIAEGYSVSREKKESFPLTVTSAQKNPTAFYLCASSPNSGSSYNEQFFGPGTRLTVL.

The chain combines TRBV10-1 with TRBJ2-5; 13 bases map to TRBD2. The CDR3 sequence is 15 residues long. Germline V gene data show CDR1 as WNHNN and CDR2 as SYGVQD (reference sequence). The J segment lost 5 bases and the V segment lost 6 bases, leaving 6 bases of the junction unmatched. CDR3 loop: CASSHGLAGVETQYF. The CDR3 nucleotides read TGCGCCAGCAGCCACGGACTAGCGGGAGTGGAGACCCAGTACTTC.

A single count supports this clone. The sample has other DNA sequences that encode this CDR3 too. The chain joins TRBV6-5 to TRBJ1-3, with TRBD1 as a possible D gene (6 bases). CDR3 length: 15 residues. In germline, CDR1 is MNHEY, CDR2 SVGAGI. Trimming shortened V by 6 bases and J by 0 bases, and 12 bases separated the two germline ends. The CDR3 sequence is CASRRDRSSGNTIYF. The CDR3 nucleotides read TGTGCCAGCAGACGCGACAGGAGCTCTGGAAACACCATATATTTT.

The chain has TRBV2 and TRBJ2-1, with 8 positions matching TRBD2. V trimming: 6 bases; J trimming: 0 bases; junction bases outside the gene matches: 7. The CDR3 length is 16 residues. CDR1 SNHLY and CDR2 FYNNEI come from the germline V gene. The CDR3 sequence is CASSRGGASSYNEQFF. CDR3 coding DNA: TGTGCCAGCAGCCGGGGGGGCGCCAGCTCCTACAATGAGCAGTTCTTC.